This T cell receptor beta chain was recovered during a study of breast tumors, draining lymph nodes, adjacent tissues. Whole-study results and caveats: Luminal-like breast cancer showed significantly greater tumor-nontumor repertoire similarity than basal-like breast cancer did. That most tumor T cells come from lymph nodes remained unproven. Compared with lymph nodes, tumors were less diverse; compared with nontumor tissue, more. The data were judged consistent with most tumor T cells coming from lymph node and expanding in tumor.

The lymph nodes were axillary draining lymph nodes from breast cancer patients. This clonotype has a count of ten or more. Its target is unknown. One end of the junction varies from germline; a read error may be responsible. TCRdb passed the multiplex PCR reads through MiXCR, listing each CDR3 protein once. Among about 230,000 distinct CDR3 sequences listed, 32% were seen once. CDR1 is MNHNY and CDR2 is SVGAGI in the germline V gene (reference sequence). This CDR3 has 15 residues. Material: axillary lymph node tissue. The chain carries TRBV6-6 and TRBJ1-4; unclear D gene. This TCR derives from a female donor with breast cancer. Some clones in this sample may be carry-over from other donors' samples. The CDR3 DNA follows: TGTGCCAGCAGTAGGAACGGTGCAACTAATGAAAAACTGCTTTTT. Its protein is CASSRNGATNEKLLF.